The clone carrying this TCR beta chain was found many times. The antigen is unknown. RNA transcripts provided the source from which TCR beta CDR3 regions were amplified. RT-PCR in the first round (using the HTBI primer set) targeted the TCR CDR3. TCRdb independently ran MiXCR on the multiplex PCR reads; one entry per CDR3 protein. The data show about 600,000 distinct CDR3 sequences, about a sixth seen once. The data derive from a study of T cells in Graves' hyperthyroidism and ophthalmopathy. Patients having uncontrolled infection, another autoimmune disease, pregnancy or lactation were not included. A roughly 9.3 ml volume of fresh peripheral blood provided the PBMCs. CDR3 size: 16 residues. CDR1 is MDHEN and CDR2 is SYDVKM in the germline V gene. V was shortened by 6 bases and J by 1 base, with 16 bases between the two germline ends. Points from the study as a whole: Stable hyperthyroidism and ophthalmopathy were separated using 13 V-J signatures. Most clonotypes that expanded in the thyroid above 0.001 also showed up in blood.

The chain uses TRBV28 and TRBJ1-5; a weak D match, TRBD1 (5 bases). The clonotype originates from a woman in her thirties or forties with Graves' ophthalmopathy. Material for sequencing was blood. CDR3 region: CASRGDSGGSNQPQHF. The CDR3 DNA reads TGTGCCAGCAGGGGGGATTCGGGAGGGAGCAATCAGCCCCAGCATTTT.